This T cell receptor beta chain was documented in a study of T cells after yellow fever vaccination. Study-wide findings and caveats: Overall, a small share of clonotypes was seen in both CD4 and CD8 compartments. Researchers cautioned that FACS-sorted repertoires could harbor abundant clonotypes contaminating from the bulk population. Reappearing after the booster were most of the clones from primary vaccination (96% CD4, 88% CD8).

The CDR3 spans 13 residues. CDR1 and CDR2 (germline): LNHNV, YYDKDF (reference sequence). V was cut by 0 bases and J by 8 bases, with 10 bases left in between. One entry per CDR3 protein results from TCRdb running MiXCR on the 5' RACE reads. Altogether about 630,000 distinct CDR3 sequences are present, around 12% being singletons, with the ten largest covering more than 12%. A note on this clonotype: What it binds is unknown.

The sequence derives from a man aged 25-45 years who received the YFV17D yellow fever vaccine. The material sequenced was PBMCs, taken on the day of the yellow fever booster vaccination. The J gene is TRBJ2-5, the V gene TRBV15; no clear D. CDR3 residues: CATSREKHGTQYF. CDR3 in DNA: TGTGCCACCAGCAGAGAAAAGCACGGAACCCAGTACTTC.